What follows are 30 T cell receptor beta chains derived from one specimen sequenced in a study of control samples from healthy donors and cancer patients. The repertoire was sequenced with immunoSEQ multiplex PCR; TCRdb's copy has only in-frame clones and lacks some. The data show about 140,000 clones, with roughly 92% seen just once and around 11% held by the top ten. The material sequenced was blood. The receptors derive from a man aged 25-40 years in good health.

This rearrangement joins TRBV19 to TRBJ1-2; tentatively, D is TRBD1 (6 bases). Trimming took 5 bases from V and 2 from J, leaving 15 bases between them. The CDR3 totals 15 residues. Germline V gene data show CDR1 as LNHDA and CDR2 as SQIVND (reference sequence). The CDR3, as DNA: TGTGCCAGTAGTGTAAAGGGGGGACACAACTATGGCTACACCTTC. Translated: CASSVKGGHNYGYTF.

The chain recombines TRBV28 with TRBJ1-5; possible D gene TRBD1, 5 bases. This CDR3 is built from 15 residues. Germline lookup yields CDR1 MDHEN and CDR2 SYDVKM. The V gene lost 7 bases and the J gene lost 4 bases, with 17 bases spanning the gap. This CDR3 reads CASTSGTPSNQPQHF. The CDR3 region has the DNA TGTGCCAGCACCTCAGGGACCCCTTCTAATCAGCCCCAGCATTTT.

The chain carries TRBV3-1 (or the pseudogene TRBV3-2) and TRBJ2-1; D perhaps matches TRBD2 (5 bases). From germline, CDR1 is LGHDT and CDR2 YNNKEL (reference sequence). This CDR3 has 15 residues. The V and J ends lost 5 bases and 4 bases respectively, with 15 bases between them. The CDR3 loop is CASSSPTIAYNEQFF. In DNA form, the CDR3 reads TGTGCCAGCAGCTCCCCGACCATAGCGTACAATGAGCAGTTCTTC.

This rearrangement joins TRBV24-1 to TRBJ2-5, with 8 nucleotides matching TRBD1. This CDR3 has 15 amino acids. Trimming removed 4 bases from V and 4 bases from J; junction bases left unmatched: 7. The germline V gene encodes CDR1 KGHDR and CDR2 SFDVKD. CDR3 bases: TGTGCCACCAGTGACCCCTCGACAGGGGCAGAGACCCAGTACTTC. This gives the protein CATSDPSTGAETQYF.

The chain employs TRBV9 and TRBJ2-1; 11 nucleotides agree with TRBD2. Germline V gene sequence: CDR1 SGDLS, CDR2 YYNGEE. V lost 3 bases to trimming and J lost 6 bases; unmatched junction nucleotides: 14. The CDR3 length is 18 residues. The CDR3 reads CASSETPMPLAGANEQFF. The DNA of the CDR3 is TGTGCCAGCAGCGAAACCCCCATGCCACTAGCGGGAGCCAATGAGCAGTTCTTC.

This clone appeared a few times. This chain links TRBV6-1 with TRBJ2-1; 12 bases map to TRBD2. V shed 3 bases and J 9 bases; nucleotides not matched to a gene: 6. Germline lookup yields CDR1 MNHNS and CDR2 SASEGT. The CDR3 runs to 15 residues. CDR3 in DNA: TGTGCCAGCAGTGATCTAGCGGGAGGGCCGTCTGAGCAGTTCTTC. Translated: CASSDLAGGPSEQFF.

This chain connects TRBV29-1 to TRBJ1-2; TRBD1 matches 9 bases. The CDR3 is 15 residues long. The trim removed 7 bases at V and 2 bases at J, leaving 11 bases unmatched. Germline V CDR1 and CDR2: SQVTM, ANQGSEA. CDR3 in DNA: TGCAGCGATCAGGCCGGGACAGGGTTAAACTATGGCTACACCTTC. This gives the protein CSDQAGTGLNYGYTF. Combining the CDR3 with reference TRBV29-1 and TRBJ1-2 gives the whole variable domain SAVISQKPSRDICQRGTSLTIQCQVDSQVTMMFWYRQQPGQSLTLIATANQGSEATYESGFVIDKFPISRPNLTFSTLTVSNMSPEDSSIYLCSDQAGTGLNYGYTFGSGTRLTVV.

This clone occurred once. The chain joins TRBV18 to TRBJ1-2; TRBD1 aligns across 7 bases. Losses at the gene ends were 0 bases for V and 0 bases for J; bases not matched to a gene: 1. Germline V gene lookup returns CDR1 KGHSH and CDR2 LQKENI. This CDR3 contains 15 residues. This chain's CDR3 is CASSPPGTANYGYTF. The CDR3 DNA reads TGTGCCAGCTCACCACCCGGGACAGCTAACTATGGCTACACCTTC.

V is TRBV28 and J is TRBJ2-7; D unresolved. Deletions cut 7 bases from V and 2 bases from J, with 9 bases between. CDR1 is MDHEN, CDR2 SYDVKM, per germline. The length of the CDR3 is 12 residues. The CDR3 coding sequence is TGTGCCAGCACGGATCAAGCCTACGAGCAGTACTTC. This gives the protein CASTDQAYEQYF. The variable domain in full, completed from reference TRBV28 and TRBJ2-7, reads DVKVTQSSRYLVKRTGEKVFLECVQDMDHENMFWYRQDPGLGLRLIYFSYDVKMKEKGDIPEGYSVSREKKERFSLILESASTNQTSMYLCASTDQAYEQYFGPGTRLTVT.

This chain uses TRBV24-1 with TRBJ2-5; 8 nucleotides line up with TRBD1. CDR1 KGHDR and CDR2 SFDVKD come from the germline V gene. V lost 4 bases, J lost 5 bases, and 5 bases stayed unmatched. CDR3 size: 14 residues. This chain's CDR3 is CATSEVAGGETQYF. CDR3 nucleotides: TGTGCCACCAGTGAAGTTGCAGGGGGCGAGACCCAGTACTTC.

This clone was picked up one time. The chain recombines TRBV9 with TRBJ2-3; 10 bases are shared with TRBD2. V was clipped by 0 bases and J by 9 bases; unmatched bases: 10. CDR3 length: 16 amino acids. Germline assignment: CDR1 SGDLS and CDR2 YYNGEE. In DNA, the CDR3 is TGTGCCAGCAGCGTAGTCAGCGGGGGGGCCGGCGGGACGCAGTATTTT. Its translation is CASSVVSGGAGGTQYF.

The sample holds many counts of this clone. The chain has TRBV6-1 and TRBJ1-4; D perhaps matches TRBD1 (6 bases). The CDR3 totals 16 residues. Trimming shortened V by 1 base and J by 5 bases, and 14 bases separated the two germline ends. Germline CDR1 is MNHNS and CDR2 is SASEGT. The CDR3 reads CASSEGTGAGNEKLFF. CDR3 bases: TGTGCCAGCAGTGAAGGGACGGGGGCTGGGAATGAAAAACTGTTTTTT.

The chain links TRBV7-9 to TRBJ2-2; 14 nucleotides line up with TRBD2. The V gene end was trimmed by 6 bases and the J gene end by 4 bases; junction bases not matched to a gene: 4. This CDR3 is built from 16 residues. The V gene's germline CDR1 is SEHNR and CDR2 FQNEAQ (reference sequence). CDR3: CASSSTSGRATGELFF. The CDR3, as DNA: TGTGCCAGCAGTTCGACTAGCGGGAGGGCCACCGGGGAGCTGTTTTTT.

The rearrangement joins TRBV13 to TRBJ2-5; possibly TRBD2 for D (6 bases). Per germline, CDR1 PRHDT and CDR2 FYEKMQ (reference sequence). The CDR3 covers 13 residues. V gave up 5 bases and J gave up 9 bases, with 16 bases separating them. CDR3 in amino acids: CASSAGPKMAQYF. The DNA of the CDR3 is TGTGCCAGCAGCGCGGGACCGAAGATGGCCCAGTACTTC.

This clone was counted a single time. Here the CDR3 reads CASSYSRGDYEQYF. CDR3 in DNA: TGTGCCAGCAGTTACTCGCGGGGGGACTACGAGCAGTACTTC. This rearrangement joins TRBV6-5 to TRBJ2-7, with 8 nucleotides matching TRBD2. The CDR3 is 14 amino acids. Germline assignment: CDR1 MNHEY and CDR2 SVGAGI. V lost 0 bases to trimming and J lost 3 bases; unmatched junction nucleotides: 1.

The V and J genes are TRBV15 and TRBJ1-6; no definite D call. CDR3 length equals 15 residues. Trimming took 0 bases from V and 9 from J, leaving 12 bases between them. Germline V gives CDR1 LNHNV, CDR2 YYDKDF (reference sequence). Here the CDR3 DNA reads TGTGCCACCAGCAGAGATATCGGCGGAGGTTCACCCCTCCACTTT. Translated, it gives CATSRDIGGGSPLHF.

This clone has only one observation. The chain couples TRBV28 to TRBJ1-2; the D gene is possibly TRBD1 (5 bases). Trimming removed 3 bases from V and 0 bases from J, with 8 bases in between. Germline CDR1 is MDHEN and CDR2 is SYDVKM. The CDR3 spans 14 residues. CDR3 DNA sequence: TGTGCCAGCAGTTTCGGGGGGACTAACTATGGCTACACCTTC. As protein: CASSFGGTNYGYTF.

This clone was observed many times. The V gene is TRBV7-8, the J gene TRBJ1-5; D not certain. Germline V gene lookup returns CDR1 SGHVS and CDR2 FQNEAQ. The CDR3 consists of 17 residues. Trimming took 2 bases from V and 3 from J, leaving 17 bases between them. CDR3 sequence reads: CASSLTSGRWNNQPQHF. The CDR3 DNA reads TGTGCCAGCAGCTTAACATCGGGCAGATGGAACAATCAGCCCCAGCATTTT. Full variable domain (rest looked up from reference TRBV7-8 and TRBJ1-5): GAGVSQSPRYKVAKRGQDVALRCDPISGHVSLFWYQQALGQGPEFLTYFQNEAQLDKSGLPSDRFFAERPEGSVSTLKIQRTQQEDSAVYLCASSLTSGRWNNQPQHFGDGTRLSIL.

This clone appeared a single time. The rearrangement joins TRBV27 to TRBJ2-2; D might be TRBD2 (6 bases). With 6 bases removed from V and 1 base from J, the gap between germline ends came to 9 bases. CDR1 is MNHEY and CDR2 is SMNVEV in the germline V gene (reference sequence). The CDR3 runs 14 residues. CDR3: CASSRGRNTGELFF. Here the CDR3 DNA reads TGTGCCAGCAGCCGGGGGAGGAACACCGGGGAGCTGTTTTTT.

In its sample, this clone was seen a few times. The CDR3 region is CASSPHGRQGLYQETQYF. CDR3 in DNA: TGTGCCAGCAGCCCTCACGGAAGACAGGGACTGTACCAAGAGACCCAGTACTTC. J is TRBJ2-5 and V is TRBV11-2, with a weak D call TRBD1 (7 bases). This CDR3 region has 18 residues. With 5 bases removed from V and 0 bases from J, the gap between germline ends came to 22 bases. Germline V gene lookup returns CDR1 SGHAT and CDR2 FQNNGV.

The rearrangement joins TRBV3-1 (or the pseudogene TRBV3-2) to TRBJ2-7; D remains ambiguous. CDR1 and CDR2 (germline): LGHDT, YNNKEL (reference sequence). The CDR3 runs 13 residues. The V and J ends lost 5 bases and 2 bases respectively, with 10 bases between them. CDR3 region: CASSEDPTYEQYF. The CDR3 DNA reads as TGTGCCAGCAGCGAGGATCCTACCTACGAGCAGTACTTC.

This clone was counted once. The chain combines TRBV9 with TRBJ2-1, with a weak D call TRBD2 (6 bases). Germline V gene lookup returns CDR1 SGDLS and CDR2 YYNGEE. This CDR3 comprises 14 residues. With 1 base removed from V and 6 bases from J, the gap between germline ends came to 11 bases. CDR3 in amino acids: CASSVSGSLNEQFF. The CDR3 nucleotides read TGTGCCAGCAGCGTATCCGGGAGCCTCAATGAGCAGTTCTTC.

The chain is built from TRBV2 and TRBJ1-2; TRBD1 matches 8 bases. The trim removed 7 bases at V and 4 bases at J, leaving 5 bases unmatched. CDR3 length: 13 amino acids. Germline CDR1 SNHLY, CDR2 FYNNEI. The CDR3 bases are TGTGCCAGCAACCGACAGGGGAGCTATGGCTACACCTTC. Amino acid sequence: CASNRQGSYGYTF.

J is TRBJ1-2 and V is TRBV28, with D uncertain. Germline lookup yields CDR1 MDHEN and CDR2 SYDVKM. V lost 2 bases and J 0 bases, leaving 7 bases between the germline ends. The CDR3 is 14 amino acids. CDR3 protein: CASSLTIANYGYTF. Here the CDR3 DNA reads TGTGCCAGCAGTTTAACTATAGCTAACTATGGCTACACCTTC.

The chain recombines TRBV15 with TRBJ2-1; D call uncertain. With 3 bases removed from V and 0 bases from J, the gap between germline ends came to 9 bases. This CDR3 is 15 amino acids long. Germline V CDR1 and CDR2: LNHNV, YYDKDF (reference sequence). CDR3 bases: TGTGCCACCAGCAGCCCCAGTAGCTCCTACAATGAGCAGTTCTTC. Encoded protein: CATSSPSSSYNEQFF. The entire variable domain, with the rest obtained from reference TRBV15 and TRBJ2-1, is as follows: DAMVIQNPRYQVTQFGKPVTLSCSQTLNHNVMYWYQQKSSQAPKLLFHYYDKDFNNEADTPDNFQSRRPNTSFCFLDIRSPGLGDTAMYLCATSSPSSSYNEQFFGPGTRLTVL.

This chain links TRBV24-1 with TRBJ2-3; TRBD1 aligns across 9 bases. The CDR3 runs 15 residues. Germline V lookup: CDR1 KGHDR, CDR2 SFDVKD. J gave up 2 bases and V 7 bases, and 6 bases lay outside the gene matches. CDR3 sequence reads: CATSPRDRDTDTQYF. The CDR3 region has the DNA TGTGCCACCAGCCCCCGGGACAGGGACACAGATACGCAGTATTTT.

The chain joins TRBV24-1 to TRBJ2-5, with D hard to call. Germline V gene data show CDR1 as KGHDR and CDR2 as SFDVKD. V was shortened by 5 bases and J by 1 base, with 7 bases between the two germline ends. This CDR3 has 13 residues. DNA for the CDR3: TGTGCCACCAGTGGGGTAGGCCAAGAGACCCAGTACTTC. It codes for CATSGVGQETQYF.

This chain uses TRBV6-5 with TRBJ2-1; D is possibly TRBD1 or TRBD2 (6 bases each). This CDR3 region has 15 residues. The V and J ends lost 5 bases and 4 bases respectively, with 15 bases between them. Germline V lookup: CDR1 MNHEY, CDR2 SVGAGI. The CDR3 DNA reads TGTGCCAGCAGTCCGGACAGCGCGGGGTACAATGAGCAGTTCTTC. Amino acid sequence: CASSPDSAGYNEQFF.

V and J are TRBV28 and TRBJ1-5; TRBD1 agrees at 8 bases. With 9 bases clipped from V and 6 bases from J, the junction kept 4 bases outside the gene matches. Germline lookup yields CDR1 MDHEN and CDR2 SYDVKM. The CDR3 covers 12 residues. The CDR3 loop is CASQQGVQPQHF. In nucleotides, the CDR3 is TGTGCCAGTCAACAGGGGGTTCAGCCCCAGCATTTT.

This sequence joins TRBV24-1 and TRBJ1-5, with 9 bases that match TRBD1. Germline CDR1 and CDR2: KGHDR and SFDVKD. This CDR3 comprises 18 residues. Trimming removed 4 bases from V and 2 bases from J; junction bases left unmatched: 11. The CDR3 coding sequence is TGTGCCACCAGTGACCCAACACAGGGGGCGATCGGCAATCAGCCCCAGCATTTT. Translated: CATSDPTQGAIGNQPQHF.